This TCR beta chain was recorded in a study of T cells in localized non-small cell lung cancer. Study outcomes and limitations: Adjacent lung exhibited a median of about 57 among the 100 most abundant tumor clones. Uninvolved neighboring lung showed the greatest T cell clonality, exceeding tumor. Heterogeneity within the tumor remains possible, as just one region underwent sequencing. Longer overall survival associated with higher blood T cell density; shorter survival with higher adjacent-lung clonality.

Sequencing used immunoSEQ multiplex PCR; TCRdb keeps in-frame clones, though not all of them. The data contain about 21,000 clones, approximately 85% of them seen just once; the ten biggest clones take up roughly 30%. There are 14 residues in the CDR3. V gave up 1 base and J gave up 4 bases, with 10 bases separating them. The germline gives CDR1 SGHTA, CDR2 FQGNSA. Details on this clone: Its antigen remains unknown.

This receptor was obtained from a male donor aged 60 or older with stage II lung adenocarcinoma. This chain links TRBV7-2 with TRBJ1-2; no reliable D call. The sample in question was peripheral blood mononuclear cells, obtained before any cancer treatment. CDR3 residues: CASSLVGLTYGYTF. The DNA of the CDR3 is TGTGCCAGCAGCTTAGTTGGGCTGACCTATGGCTACACCTTC.